A selection of T cell receptor beta chains follows, all from one sample in a study of blood T cell repertoires in COVID-19. Only in-frame clones appear in the TCRdb table, and some are missing; sequencing was by immunoSEQ multiplex PCR. The table includes about 260,000 clones, about 82% detected once. Sequencing was done on a sample of PBMCs or T cells enriched from blood (not recorded which). The receptors were gathered from a woman in her forties or fifties who had recovered from COVID-19. Each CDR3 is given with its conserved first and last residue. D genes are given only for firm matches. Size values are once, few and many counts, or a class for expanded clones, and some rows have none.

d_call	cdr3_length	clone_size	v_call	j_call	cdr3_nt	cdr3_aa
NA	12	NA	TRBV28	TRBJ1-2	TGTGCCAGCACCAGGGGAATATATGGCTACACCTTC	CASTRGIYGYTF
TRBD1	19	NA	TRBV30	TRBJ2-6	TGTGCCTGGAGTGCTAAGACAGGGGCCGACTTCTCTGGGGCCAACGTCCTGACTTTC	CAWSAKTGADFSGANVLTF
NA	14	NA	TRBV28	TRBJ2-6	TGTGCCAGCTCTCTTAGCTCTGGGGCCAACGTCCTGACTTTC	CASSLSSGANVLTF
NA	16	NA	TRBV19	TRBJ1-5	TGTGCCAGTAGTATAGTTCCAGGGCTCGCAAATCAGCCCCAGCATTTT	CASSIVPGLANQPQHF
NA	13	NA	TRBV4-1	TRBJ1-2	TGCGCCAGCAGCCAATCTCCTAACTATGGCTACACCTTC	CASSQSPNYGYTF
TRBD1	16	NA	TRBV3-1/TRBV3-2	TRBJ2-1	TGTGCCAGCAGCCAAGTATGGGACAGGGATAGGGATGAGCAGTTCTTC	CASSQVWDRDRDEQFF
TRBD1	15	few	TRBV11-2	TRBJ1-2	TGTGCCAGCAGCGCGACAGGGGAGGTCCTCTATGGCTACACCTTC	CASSATGEVLYGYTF
NA	18	NA	TRBV30	TRBJ1-5	TGTGCCTGGGGGAACCCTACCAGGCGGGAGATTTTTGGTCAGCCCCAGCATTTT	CAWGNPTRREIFGQPQHF
TRBD2	15	once	TRBV6-5	TRBJ2-5	TGTGCCAGCAGACCTAGCGGGGGGGCCTCTGAGACCCAGTACTTC	CASRPSGGASETQYF
NA	15	NA	TRBV2	TRBJ2-1	TGTGCCAGCACGGGGGGCCCAAGCTCCTACAATGAGCAGTTCTTC	CASTGGPSSYNEQFF
NA	14	NA	TRBV4-3	TRBJ1-1	TGCGCCAGCAGCCGGGGCGACCTGAACACTGAAGCTTTCTTT	CASSRGDLNTEAFF
NA	15	NA	TRBV5-1	TRBJ2-1	TGCGCCAGCAGCTCTTGGGATTCTAGCGACGGTGAGCAGTTCTTC	CASSSWDSSDGEQFF
NA	14	NA	TRBV11-2	TRBJ1-1	TGTGCCAGCAGCTTAGTTGCAGGGCTATCTGAAGCTTTCTTT	CASSLVAGLSEAFF
NA	15	NA	TRBV19	TRBJ1-4	TGTGCCAGTAGTAGCACAGGAAAGGCTAATGAAAAACTGTTTTTT	CASSSTGKANEKLFF
TRBD1	14	many	TRBV6-1	TRBJ1-4	TGTGCCAGCAGTGAAGGACAGGGTTTTGAAAAACTGTTTTTT	CASSEGQGFEKLFF
TRBD1	14	NA	TRBV5-6	TRBJ2-7	TGTGCCAGCAGCCAGGACAGGGGGATCTACGAGCAGTACTTC	CASSQDRGIYEQYF
NA	14	NA	TRBV5-6	TRBJ2-3	TGTGCCAGCAGCGTACTTACTAGCACAGATACGCAGTATTTT	CASSVLTSTDTQYF
TRBD1	14	NA	TRBV27	TRBJ2-7	TGTGCCAGCAGTTCGGACAGGGGGTCGTGGGAGCAGTACTTC	CASSSDRGSWEQYF
TRBD1	15	NA	TRBV27	TRBJ1-2	TGTGCCAGCAGTTCGGGTTTGACAGGGGGGAATGGCTACACCTTC	CASSSGLTGGNGYTF
TRBD2	16	NA	TRBV7-2	TRBJ2-5	TGTGCCAGCAGCTTAAGGGTAGCGGGAGGTATAGAGACCCAGTACTTC	CASSLRVAGGIETQYF
NA	14	NA	TRBV13	TRBJ2-4	TGTGCCAGCAGCTTATGGGGGCTAAAAAACATTCAGTACTTC	CASSLWGLKNIQYF
NA	12	NA	TRBV7-8	TRBJ1-2	TGTGCCAGCAGCCCAAGTACAGCTGGCTACACCTTC	CASSPSTAGYTF
NA	13	NA	TRBV10-3	TRBJ1-3	TGTGCCACCAGGGACAACTCTGGAAACACCATATATTTT	CATRDNSGNTIYF
TRBD1	17	NA	TRBV5-4	TRBJ1-4	TGTGCCAGCAGCTACCTACGGGAGGACAGGGATAATGAAAAACTGTTTTTT	CASSYLREDRDNEKLFF
TRBD2	14	NA	TRBV5-1	TRBJ2-1	TGCGCCAGCAGGGCTAGCGGGGCCTACAATGAGCAGTTCTTC	CASRASGAYNEQFF
NA	14	NA	TRBV5-6	TRBJ1-2	TGTGCCAGCAGCCCAATGACAGGTGTAGAGGGCTACACCTTC	CASSPMTGVEGYTF
NA	14	NA	TRBV19	TRBJ1-2	TGTGCCAGTAGTATAGCACTCAATACCGTGGGCTACACCTTC	CASSIALNTVGYTF
NA	17	NA	TRBV7-6	TRBJ2-7	TGTGCCAGCAGCGCGCTTACTACGGGAACCCGCTCCTACGAGCAGTACTTC	CASSALTTGTRSYEQYF
NA	14	NA	TRBV6-5	TRBJ1-1	TGTGCCAGCAGCCTTAACCAAATGAGCACTGAAGCTTTCTTT	CASSLNQMSTEAFF
TRBD2	18	NA	TRBV4-1	TRBJ2-5	TGCGCCAGCAACCAAGATGCTTTCGGGCGGGGGAGCCAAGAGACCCAGTACTTC	CASNQDAFGRGSQETQYF
NA	14	NA	TRBV7-2	TRBJ1-2	TGTGCCAGCAGCCAAAGAAAGGGAGGCTATGGCTACACCTTC	CASSQRKGGYGYTF
NA	13	many	TRBV12-3/TRBV12-4	TRBJ1-6	TGTGCCAGCAGTCCTCGACAGGCCTCACCCCTCCACTTT	CASSPRQASPLHF
NA	12	NA	TRBV9	TRBJ2-2	TGTGCCAGCAGCCAAGGAGGCGGGGAGCTGTTTTTT	CASSQGGGELFF
NA	14	NA	TRBV7-2	TRBJ2-5	TGTGCCAGCAGCTTAGCGGGCAGAGGGGAGACCCAGTACTTC	CASSLAGRGETQYF
TRBD1	16	once	TRBV5-1	TRBJ1-1	TGCGCCAGCAGCTTGGGGACAGGGGGCTTGGGCACTGAAGCTTTCTTT	CASSLGTGGLGTEAFF
TRBD1	17	NA	TRBV13	TRBJ1-5	TGTGCCAGCAGCTTAGGACAGGGGATCGGATCCAATCAGCCCCAGCATTTT	CASSLGQGIGSNQPQHF
TRBD2	19	NA	TRBV7-3	TRBJ2-1	TGTGCCAGCAGCCCGGTCGGGACTAGCGGGAGGGCCCCCTACAATGAGCAGTTCTTC	CASSPVGTSGRAPYNEQFF
NA	15	NA	TRBV7-2	TRBJ1-1	TGTGCCAGCAGCTTAGTGCCTTCGGGGAACACTGAAGCTTTCTTT	CASSLVPSGNTEAFF
NA	13	once	TRBV27	TRBJ1-2	TGTGCCAGCAGGGACAGCAGCTTCTATGGCTACACCTTC	CASRDSSFYGYTF
TRBD2	19	NA	TRBV19	TRBJ2-7	TGTGCCAGTAGTATGGCCAGGGGAACTAGCGGGCGTCTAAGCTACGAGCAGTACTTC	CASSMARGTSGRLSYEQYF
TRBD2	16	NA	TRBV7-2	TRBJ2-2	TGTGCCAGCAGCCCCGTAGCGGGGAGGGTGAGCGGGGAGCTGTTTTTT	CASSPVAGRVSGELFF
NA	13	NA	TRBV27	TRBJ2-7	TGTGCCAGCAGTTTACAGGGGACCTACGAGCAGTACTTC	CASSLQGTYEQYF
TRBD2	17	NA	TRBV3-1/TRBV3-2	TRBJ2-5	TGTGCCAGCAGCCTGGTGATTGGGACTAGCGGGGGTGGGACCCAGTACTTC	CASSLVIGTSGGGTQYF
NA	15	NA	TRBV15	TRBJ1-4	TGTGCCACCAGCAGAGATGTCTCGGGGAACGAAAAACTGTTTTTT	CATSRDVSGNEKLFF
NA	14	many	TRBV10-1	TRBJ1-1	TGCGCCAGCAGTGACGGGGGTATGTCGGCTGAAGCTTTCTTT	CASSDGGMSAEAFF
NA	15	NA	TRBV11-2	TRBJ1-2	TGTGCCAGCAGCACCCTTGGGGCAGGGAACTATGGCTACACCTTC	CASSTLGAGNYGYTF
NA	15	NA	TRBV7-2	TRBJ2-4	TGTGCCAGCAGCGCTACATATTCGGGTTGGAGCGGGCAGTACTTC	CASSATYSGWSGQYF
TRBD2	16	NA	TRBV4-1	TRBJ2-1	TGCGCCAGCAGCCAAGTGTATAGCGGGAGGGGCAATGAGCAGTTCTTC	CASSQVYSGRGNEQFF